This entry lists 32 T cell receptor beta chains sequenced from one sample in a study of T cells in localized non-small cell lung cancer. Sequencing was performed with immunoSEQ multiplex PCR; in TCRdb, only in-frame clones are kept and a portion is missing. The table lists 40,000 to 65,000 clones, roughly 84% of them singletons, with about 15% in the top ten. The sequenced sample was peripheral blood mononuclear cells, obtained before any cancer treatment. These receptors were taken from a man aged 35-75 years with stage III lung adenocarcinoma.

The chain joins TRBV25-1 to TRBJ1-5; D is uncertain. Looked up from germline, CDR1 is MGHDK and CDR2 is SYGVNS. The CDR3 is made up of 11 amino acids. Trimming cost V 6 bases and J 6 bases, with 6 bases left between them. In DNA, the CDR3 is TGTGCCAGCAGGAAAACTCAGCCCCAGCATTTT. This codes for CASRKTQPQHF. The whole variable domain, filled in from reference TRBV25-1 and TRBJ1-5, reads EADIYQTPRYLVIGTGKKITLECSQTMGHDKMYWYQQDPGMELHLIHYSYGVNSTEKGDLSSESTVSRIRTEHFPLTLESARPSHTSQYLCASRKTQPQHFGDGTRLSIL.

This clone appeared a few times. The CDR3 reads CASSYSYEQYF. The CDR3 DNA is TGTGCCAGCAGTTACTCCTACGAGCAGTACTTC. This sequence joins TRBV2 and TRBJ2-7; no reliable D call. Germline CDR1 is SNHLY and CDR2 is FYNNEI. V was cut by 5 bases and J by 0 bases, with 2 bases left in between. This CDR3 is 11 amino acids long.

The rearrangement joins TRBV18 to TRBJ1-6; 9 bases fit TRBD1. This CDR3 is built from 15 residues. V was clipped by 2 bases and J by 10 bases; unmatched bases: 6. CDR1 is KGHSH and CDR2 is LQKENI in the germline V gene. Here the CDR3 DNA reads TGTGCCAGCTCACCAGGGACAGGGACGTTGTCACCCCTCCACTTT. It codes for CASSPGTGTLSPLHF.

The chain recombines TRBV19 with TRBJ1-1; weak D call: TRBD1 (6 bases). The V end lost 2 bases, the J end lost 2 bases, and 9 bases lay between the germline ends. This CDR3 contains 14 residues. Germline loops: CDR1 LNHDA, CDR2 SQIVND (reference sequence). CDR3 region: CASSITGRNTEAFF. In DNA, the CDR3 is TGTGCCAGTAGTATAACAGGGAGAAACACTGAAGCTTTCTTT.

The rearrangement joins TRBV19 to TRBJ2-2, with 9 bases that match TRBD1. Looked up from germline, CDR1 is LNHDA and CDR2 is SQIVND (reference sequence). The CDR3 has 15 amino acids. The junction had 3 bases not matched to a gene; V was cut back by 3 bases and J by 4 bases. CDR3 sequence: CASSMDRGVTGELFF. CDR3 in DNA: TGTGCCAGTAGTATGGACAGGGGAGTCACCGGGGAGCTGTTTTTT.

This chain links TRBV11-2 with TRBJ2-1, with no clear D. The CDR3 is 13 residues long. Trimming stripped 0 bases from V and 8 bases from J, with 8 bases between. Per the germline V gene, CDR1 is SGHAT and CDR2 is FQNNGV. DNA of the CDR3: TGTGCCAGCAGCTTAGATCTGTCGGATGAGCAGTTCTTC. This translates into CASSLDLSDEQFF.

V and J are TRBV5-1 and TRBJ2-5; 8 positions agree with TRBD2. In germline, CDR1 is SGHRS, CDR2 YFSETQ. The V gene end was trimmed by 0 bases and the J gene end by 2 bases; junction bases not matched to a gene: 6. CDR3 length: 16 amino acids. CDR3 region: CASSLAASGRQETQYF. CDR3 nucleotide sequence: TGCGCCAGCAGCTTGGCGGCTAGCGGGCGGCAAGAGACCCAGTACTTC.

The rearrangement joins TRBV19 to TRBJ1-2, with 9 bases fitting TRBD1. The V gene end was trimmed by 5 bases and the J gene end by 5 bases; junction bases not matched to a gene: 18. The CDR3 runs to 18 residues. Germline V CDR1 and CDR2: LNHDA, SQIVND (reference sequence). CDR3 loop: CASSLSGTGTTTGYGYTF. The CDR3 DNA sequence: TGTGCCAGTAGTTTGTCCGGGACAGGGACAACCACTGGGTATGGCTACACCTTC.

This clone was observed once. The V call is TRBV5-1, the J call TRBJ1-5, with 10 bases aligning to TRBD1. J gave up 5 bases and V 3 bases, and 5 bases lay outside the gene matches. Germline loops: CDR1 SGHRS, CDR2 YFSETQ. This CDR3 contains 15 residues. The CDR3 bases are TGCGCCAGCAGCTCGGGACAGGGGCCCGATCAGCCCCAGCATTTT. Its translation: CASSSGQGPDQPQHF.

This rearrangement joins TRBV11-3 to TRBJ1-1; D not resolved. Looked up from germline, CDR1 is SGHNT and CDR2 is YENEEA. This CDR3 has 15 residues. V was trimmed by 5 bases and J by 0 bases, leaving 13 bases between them. DNA of the CDR3: TGTGCCAGCAGCGAACCTTACATCTTGAACACTGAAGCTTTCTTT. Its translation: CASSEPYILNTEAFF.

This chain joins TRBV6-1 and TRBJ2-5; weak D call: TRBD2 (5 bases). V dropped 6 bases and J dropped 0 bases, with 8 bases sitting between them. Germline V lookup: CDR1 MNHNS, CDR2 SASEGT. The CDR3 spans 13 residues. The CDR3 DNA sequence: TGTGCCAGCAGCCCCGGGGACCAAGAGACCCAGTACTTC. This sequence encodes CASSPGDQETQYF.

The J gene is TRBJ1-2, the V gene TRBV29-1; D gene ambiguous. Germline-derived CDR1 and CDR2 are SQVTM and ANQGSEA. The CDR3 is made up of 11 amino acids. V gave up 8 bases and J gave up 6 bases, with 13 bases separating them. In nucleotides, the CDR3 is TGCAGCTGCAAGCTTTACGATGGCTACACCTTC. Its protein product is CSCKLYDGYTF.

Remarks on this clone: Germline is not matched at one junction end, which may reflect a read error. The chain couples TRBV7-2 to TRBJ2-7, with TRBD1 matching 10 bases. There are 12 residues in the CDR3. Germline assignment: CDR1 SGHTA and CDR2 FQGNSA. The CDR3 protein is CASSLDDRGHTF. CDR3 nucleotides: TGTGCCAGCAGCTTAGACGACAGGGGGCATACGTTC.

This chain links TRBV5-4 with TRBJ2-5, with D possibly being TRBD1 or TRBD2 (5 bases each). V lost 9 bases and J lost 1, with 13 bases in between. CDR3 length: 13 amino acids. Germline V lookup: CDR1 SGHNT, CDR2 YYREEE (reference sequence). CDR3 nucleotide sequence: TGTGCCACCCACCGGGACCCCCAAGAGACCCAGTACTTC. Translated: CATHRDPQETQYF.

This chain uses TRBV29-1 with TRBJ2-4, with 10 bases identical to TRBD2. This CDR3 comprises 13 residues. Germline CDR1 and CDR2: SQVTM and ANQGSEA. J lost 6 bases, V lost 6 bases, and 5 bases had no gene match. Here the CDR3 reads CSVQAGGPNIQYF. CDR3 sequence (DNA): TGCAGCGTCCAAGCGGGAGGGCCAAACATTCAGTACTTC.

The chain recombines TRBV18 with TRBJ1-2, with D uncertain. The V end lost 2 bases, the J end lost 0 bases, and 10 bases lay between the germline ends. This CDR3 has 15 amino acids. Germline V gives CDR1 KGHSH, CDR2 LQKENI. The CDR3 nucleotides read TGTGCCAGCTCACCAATGGCAGAAACTAACTATGGCTACACCTTC. It translates to CASSPMAETNYGYTF. The full variable domain, with the rest looked up from reference TRBV18 and TRBJ1-2, is NAGVMQNPRHLVRRRGQEARLRCSPMKGHSHVYWYRQLPEEGLKFMVYLQKENIIDESGMPKERFSAEFPKEGPSILRIQQVVRGDSAAYFCASSPMAETNYGYTFGSGTRLTVV.

The chain is built from TRBV14 and TRBJ1-1, with D hard to call. Germline CDR1 SGHDN, CDR2 FVKESK. This CDR3 contains 13 residues. Trimming removed 5 bases from V and 2 bases from J, with 9 bases in between. In nucleotides, the CDR3 is TGTGCCAGCAGCAGGACCTTTAACACTGAAGCTTTCTTT. It yields the protein CASSRTFNTEAFF.

The chain is built from TRBV11-2 and TRBJ2-5; TRBD2 matches at 13 bases. CDR3 size: 14 residues. CDR1 and CDR2 (germline): SGHAT, FQNNGV. V trimming: 4 bases; J trimming: 9 bases; junction bases outside the gene matches: 5. The CDR3 sequence: CASSSGTSGIAQYF. DNA of the CDR3: TGTGCCAGCAGCTCCGGGACTAGCGGGATTGCCCAGTACTTC. Full variable domain (rest looked up from reference TRBV11-2 and TRBJ2-5): EAGVAQSPRYKIIEKRQSVAFWCNPISGHATLYWYQQILGQGPKLLIQFQNNGVVDDSQLPKDRFSAERLKGVDSTLKIQPAKLEDSAVYLCASSSGTSGIAQYFGPGTRLLVL.

The chain is built from TRBV5-5 and TRBJ1-2, with TRBD1 matching over 10 bases. Germline CDR1 SGHKS, CDR2 YYEKEE (reference sequence). This CDR3 has 17 residues. The J segment lost 3 bases and the V segment lost 5 bases, leaving 13 bases of the junction unmatched. The CDR3 region has the DNA TGTGCCAGCAGTTTTGGACAGGGGGGTATAAAGGACTATGGCTACACCTTC. Protein: CASSFGQGGIKDYGYTF.

The chain uses TRBV28 and TRBJ2-6; 11 positions agree with TRBD2. With 5 bases clipped from V and 0 bases from J, the junction kept 6 bases outside the gene matches. Germline loops: CDR1 MDHEN, CDR2 SYDVKM. CDR3 length: 18 residues. The CDR3 reads CASSPPGLADSGANVLTF. In DNA, the CDR3 is TGTGCCAGCAGTCCGCCGGGACTAGCGGACTCTGGGGCCAACGTCCTGACTTTC.

The V and J genes are TRBV7-9 and TRBJ2-3; D remains unclear. The CDR3 covers 13 residues. Germline CDR1 is SEHNR and CDR2 is FQNEAQ (reference sequence). V was shortened by 5 bases and J by 0 bases, with 6 bases between the two germline ends. The CDR3 DNA reads as TGTGCCAGCAGCCCCTCGAGCACAGATACGCAGTATTTT. This sequence encodes CASSPSSTDTQYF.

V is TRBV7-8 and J is TRBJ1-2; D is unclear. The V gene's germline CDR1 is SGHVS and CDR2 FQNEAQ. The CDR3 totals 14 residues. The V gene lost 0 bases and the J gene lost 2 bases, with 7 bases spanning the gap. The CDR3 nucleotides are TGTGCCAGCAGCTTAGCGCTCAGCAACTATGGCTACACCTTC. Translated: CASSLALSNYGYTF.

This clone showed up just once. The chain uses TRBV5-1 and TRBJ2-7; 7 bases map to TRBD1. Germline CDR1 reads SGHRS; CDR2 reads YFSETQ. This CDR3 contains 14 residues. J was trimmed by 3 bases and V by 2 bases; bases with no gene match: 5. This CDR3 is CASSLETGRYEQYF. In DNA form, the CDR3 reads TGCGCCAGCAGCTTAGAGACAGGGCGCTACGAGCAGTACTTC.

The chain couples TRBV19 to TRBJ2-3; perhaps TRBD2 as D (5 bases). This CDR3 is 15 amino acids long. The germline gives CDR1 LNHDA, CDR2 SQIVND (reference sequence). V was pared by 7 bases and J by 4 bases, with 18 bases between. CDR3: CASTPSITMADTQYF. DNA for the CDR3: TGTGCCAGTACCCCTAGCATAACCATGGCAGATACGCAGTATTTT.

The rearrangement uses TRBV5-1 and TRBJ2-2; the D gene is possibly TRBD2 (5 bases). V was shortened by 4 bases and J by 5 bases, with 15 bases between the two germline ends. The germline V gene has CDR1 SGHRS and CDR2 YFSETQ. The CDR3 consists of 15 residues. CDR3 amino acids: CASSIDGVGTGELFF. CDR3 coding DNA: TGCGCCAGCAGCATCGACGGGGTCGGGACCGGGGAGCTGTTTTTT.

This rearrangement joins TRBV5-6 to TRBJ2-2, with D tentatively TRBD2 (6 bases). Germline-derived CDR1 and CDR2 are SGHDT and YYEEEE. The germline V and J ends were trimmed by 0 bases and 8 bases, with 14 bases remaining between them. The CDR3 runs to 15 residues. CDR3 protein: CASSLEFGSLGELFF. The DNA for the CDR3 is TGTGCCAGCAGCTTGGAGTTCGGGAGTTTGGGGGAGCTGTTTTTT. Supplemented by reference TRBV5-6 and TRBJ2-2, the full variable domain reads DAGVTQSPTHLIKTRGQQVTLRCSPKSGHDTVSWYQQALGQGPQFIFQYYEEEERQRGNFPDRFSGHQFPNYSSELNVNALLLGDSALYLCASSLEFGSLGELFFGEGSRLTVL.

The chain recombines TRBV27 with TRBJ1-1, with D uncertain. V lost 2 bases and J 1 base, leaving 5 bases between the germline ends. Germline values: CDR1 MNHEY, CDR2 SMNVEV (reference sequence). The CDR3 sequence is 13 residues long. In DNA form, the CDR3 reads TGTGCCAGCAGTTTACGGGCGAACACTGAAGCTTTCTTT. Translation gives CASSLRANTEAFF.

The chain carries TRBV9 and TRBJ1-2; D gene uncertain. There are 16 residues in the CDR3. Germline V lookup: CDR1 SGDLS, CDR2 YYNGEE. V lost 0 bases and J lost 0, with 12 bases in between. The CDR3, as DNA: TGTGCCAGCAGCGTAGATCCCCGGCAGACTAACTATGGCTACACCTTC. It translates to CASSVDPRQTNYGYTF.

The chain joins TRBV5-6 to TRBJ2-2, with 10 bases identical to TRBD2. CDR1 SGHDT and CDR2 YYEEEE come from the germline V gene. CDR3 length equals 16 residues. V was pared by 4 bases and J by 7 bases, with 10 bases of the junction left unmatched. CDR3 in amino acids: CASSLYLAGVVGELFF. In DNA, the CDR3 is TGTGCCAGCAGCCTTTACCTAGCGGGAGTGGTCGGGGAGCTGTTTTTT. The entire variable domain, with the rest obtained from reference TRBV5-6 and TRBJ2-2, is as follows: DAGVTQSPTHLIKTRGQQVTLRCSPKSGHDTVSWYQQALGQGPQFIFQYYEEEERQRGNFPDRFSGHQFPNYSSELNVNALLLGDSALYLCASSLYLAGVVGELFFGEGSRLTVL.

The rearrangement joins TRBV7-2 to TRBJ2-3; 8 bases line up with TRBD2. Germline-derived CDR1 and CDR2 are SGHTA and FQGNSA. After removal of 3 bases from V and 7 bases from J, the junction contained 6 bases not matched to a gene. The CDR3 has 14 amino acids. CDR3 protein: CASSLDGGAYTQYF. The CDR3 DNA sequence: TGTGCCAGCAGCTTGGACGGGGGGGCTTATACGCAGTATTTT.

This clone was observed a few times. V is TRBV5-1 and J is TRBJ2-3, with 7 bases that match TRBD2. The germline V gene encodes CDR1 SGHRS and CDR2 YFSETQ. After removal of 0 bases from V and 5 bases from J, the junction contained 9 bases not matched to a gene. This CDR3 comprises 16 residues. This CDR3 reads CASSLGSGGEGDTQYF. CDR3 DNA: TGCGCCAGCAGCTTGGGGTCCGGAGGGGAGGGAGATACGCAGTATTTT.

The chain links TRBV6-5 to TRBJ2-4; D unclear. V lost 10 bases, J lost 0 bases, and 4 bases lay in between. The CDR3 has 11 amino acids. From germline, CDR1 is MNHEY and CDR2 SVGAGI. The CDR3 region has the DNA TGTGCCACCCTAGCCAAAAACATTCAGTACTTC. Translated, it gives CATLAKNIQYF.